The 25 T cell receptor beta chains below all came from one sample that was sequenced in a study of shared clonotypes between healthy human individuals. The protocol was immunoSEQ multiplex PCR, while the TCRdb copy is restricted to in-frame clones and leaves out a portion. The table records over 950,000 clones, around 77% of them present only once. Sequenced input: memory CD4+ T cells from PBMCs. Noted subset: CD45RA-negative fraction. The receptors come from a man in his late teens or twenties in good health. Some clones in this sample may be carry-over from other donors' samples.

This sequence joins TRBV4-3 and TRBJ1-1; unclear D gene. V was trimmed by 4 bases and J by 3 bases, leaving 15 bases between them. The CDR3 loop spans 15 amino acids. Germline lookup yields CDR1 LGHNA and CDR2 YSLEER. The CDR3 spells CASSREISQDTEAFF. DNA of the CDR3: TGCGCCAGCAGCCGCGAGATCAGCCAGGACACTGAAGCTTTCTTT.

The chain links TRBV19 to TRBJ2-3; TRBD2 aligns across 13 bases. V shed 8 bases, J shed 6 bases, and the junction held 8 bases outside the gene matches. This CDR3 contains 15 residues. Germline V CDR1 and CDR2: LNHDA, SQIVND (reference sequence). The CDR3, as DNA: TGTGCCAGTCGCTTGACTAGCGGGAGGTCTGATACGCAGTATTTT. Amino acid sequence: CASRLTSGRSDTQYF.

As to this clone: Other nucleotide sequences from this sample produce the same CDR3. The chain combines TRBV5-1 with TRBJ2-2, with D unclear. V was shortened by 0 bases and J by 5 bases, with 5 bases between the two germline ends. The CDR3 spans 13 residues. Germline CDR1 reads SGHRS; CDR2 reads YFSETQ. CDR3 sequence reads: CASSLDPTGELFF. In nucleotides, the CDR3 is TGCGCCAGCAGCTTGGATCCTACCGGGGAGCTGTTTTTT.

Concerning this clone: Relative to the germline gene, one junction end is altered; a read error may explain this. The chain links TRBV7-8 to TRBJ1-1; tentatively, D is TRBD1 (5 bases). Germline CDR1 SGHVS, CDR2 FQNEAQ. The CDR3 is made up of 19 amino acids. In DNA, the CDR3 is TGTGCCAGCAGATTAGGATATGGGGACGCGCCCGCCCGACAAAATGAAGCTTTCTTT. This translates into CASRLGYGDAPARQNEAFF.

This clone was found once. The chain recombines TRBV6-1 with TRBJ2-7; 9 bases map to TRBD1. The CDR3 is 15 amino acids. Trimming at V came to 6 bases and at J to 0 bases, leaving 6 bases not matched to a gene. Germline V gene lookup returns CDR1 MNHNS and CDR2 SASEGT. The CDR3 bases are TGTGCCAGCAGCAGGACAGGGGATCCCTCCTACGAGCAGTACTTC. This translates into CASSRTGDPSYEQYF.

In DNA form, the CDR3 reads TGCGCCAGCAGCTTGGCTGCAGGGCAGGGTGGCTACACCTTC. It codes for CASSLAAGQGGYTF. This sequence joins TRBV5-1 and TRBJ1-2; possibly TRBD1 for D (5 bases). V gave up 0 bases and J gave up 7 bases, with 13 bases separating them. CDR1 is SGHRS and CDR2 is YFSETQ in the germline V gene. The CDR3 is made up of 14 amino acids.

This sequence joins TRBV9 and TRBJ1-4; perhaps TRBD1 as D (6 bases). The CDR3 runs to 16 residues. CDR1 SGDLS and CDR2 YYNGEE come from the germline V gene. The germline V and J ends were trimmed by 3 bases and 4 bases, with 16 bases remaining between them. Here the CDR3 DNA reads TGTGCCAGCAGCGCCGACCGCGGGGGCTTTAATGAAAAACTGTTTTTT. As protein: CASSADRGGFNEKLFF.

This clone was observed once. J is TRBJ2-2 and V is TRBV11-1; TRBD2 matches 14 bases. CDR1 and CDR2 from the germline V gene are SGHAT and FQDESV (reference sequence). The CDR3 spans 17 residues. J lost 5 bases, V lost 3 bases, and 5 bases had no gene match. CDR3: CASSFGLAGGGTGELFF. DNA for the CDR3: TGTGCCAGCAGCTTCGGACTAGCGGGAGGTGGGACCGGGGAGCTGTTTTTT.

This clone was counted a single time. The chain links TRBV29-1 to TRBJ2-6; no definite D call. V lost 4 bases, J lost 0 bases, and 10 bases lay in between. The V gene's germline CDR1 is SQVTM and CDR2 ANQGSEA. The CDR3 has 15 amino acids. The CDR3, as DNA: TGCAGCGTTGTGATCAGTACCTCTGGGGCCAACGTCCTGACTTTC. As protein: CSVVISTSGANVLTF.

The chain combines TRBV29-1 with TRBJ1-1, with D possibly being TRBD1 (6 bases). Germline loops: CDR1 SQVTM, CDR2 ANQGSEA. The CDR3 runs to 14 residues. The ends were cut back, 6 bases at V and 1 base at J, with 15 bases in the middle. The CDR3 DNA is TGCAGCGTCGCTTCCAGGGGTAAGAACACTGAAGCTTTCTTT. Amino acids: CSVASRGKNTEAFF.

This rearrangement joins TRBV7-9 to TRBJ2-2, with 8 bases that match TRBD1. The CDR3 loop spans 15 amino acids. Germline V gives CDR1 SEHNR, CDR2 FQNEAQ (reference sequence). The V gene end was trimmed by 4 bases and the J gene end by 8 bases; junction bases not matched to a gene: 9. This CDR3 reads CASSSIGQGEGELFF. The CDR3 nucleotides are TGTGCCAGCAGCTCTATCGGACAGGGTGAAGGGGAGCTGTTTTTT.

The count of this clone is one. This chain links TRBV2 with TRBJ2-2; 11 bases are a match to TRBD1. Germline V gene sequence: CDR1 SNHLY, CDR2 FYNNEI. V trimming: 6 bases; J trimming: 4 bases; junction bases outside the gene matches: 7. This CDR3 comprises 16 residues. The DNA of the CDR3 is TGTGCCAGCAGGTTGGACAGGGGGCAGGTCACCGGGGAGCTGTTTTTT. This gives the protein CASRLDRGQVTGELFF.

This sequence joins TRBV5-6 and TRBJ1-4; weak D call: TRBD1 (5 bases). V was pared by 5 bases and J by 5 bases, with 13 bases between. The germline V gene has CDR1 SGHDT and CDR2 YYEEEE. The CDR3 has 14 residues. Here the CDR3 reads CASSSGEGNEKLFF. For the CDR3, the DNA is TGTGCCAGCAGTTCGGGGGAAGGGAATGAAAAACTGTTTTTT.

This chain joins TRBV28 and TRBJ1-3; D remains ambiguous. The CDR3 is 15 amino acids. Looked up from germline, CDR1 is MDHEN and CDR2 is SYDVKM. V lost 4 bases and J lost 0, with 10 bases in between. CDR3 DNA: TGTGCCAGCAGTTATTCAGGACTCTCTGGAAACACCATATATTTT. It specifies CASSYSGLSGNTIYF.

V usage is TRBV25-1 and J usage is TRBJ2-5, with TRBD1 matching over 11 bases. Per the germline V gene, CDR1 is MGHDK and CDR2 is SYGVNS. The CDR3 runs to 17 residues. Unmatched junction bases numbered 10, after V lost 3 bases and J lost 4 bases. The CDR3 spells CASSDPRDRGKGETQYF. The DNA for the CDR3 is TGTGCCAGCAGTGACCCCCGGGACAGGGGGAAGGGAGAGACCCAGTACTTC. The entire variable domain, with the rest obtained from reference TRBV25-1 and TRBJ2-5, is as follows: EADIYQTPRYLVIGTGKKITLECSQTMGHDKMYWYQQDPGMELHLIHYSYGVNSTEKGDLSSESTVSRIRTEHFPLTLESARPSHTSQYLCASSDPRDRGKGETQYFGPGTRLLVL.

V is TRBV14 and J is TRBJ2-7, with a tentative D call TRBD1 (7 bases). The CDR3 runs to 16 residues. Germline CDR1 is SGHDN and CDR2 is FVKESK. Between the trimmed V and J ends, which lost 4 bases and 4 bases, there was a span of 20 bases. The CDR3 spells CASSPRGWEDPYEQYF. The CDR3 nucleotides are TGTGCCAGCAGCCCCAGGGGGTGGGAGGACCCATACGAGCAGTACTTC.

The chain combines TRBV5-1 with TRBJ2-1, with 10 bases that match TRBD2. Germline CDR1 SGHRS, CDR2 YFSETQ. Losses at the gene ends were 3 bases for V and 7 bases for J; bases not matched to a gene: 10. The CDR3 is 16 amino acids. CDR3 sequence reads: CASSWGSSGRGNEQFF. The CDR3 DNA sequence: TGCGCCAGCAGCTGGGGTTCTAGCGGGAGAGGAAATGAGCAGTTCTTC.

This clone showed up just a few times. The V gene is TRBV4-1, the J gene TRBJ2-5; TRBD2 matches at 8 bases. The J segment lost 7 bases and the V segment lost 1 base, leaving 14 bases of the junction unmatched. The CDR3 runs to 17 residues. Germline V lookup: CDR1 MGHRA, CDR2 YSYEKL. Here the CDR3 reads CASSQALSGGYFTTQYF. CDR3 DNA sequence: TGCGCCAGCAGCCAAGCTCTAAGCGGGGGCTACTTCACGACCCAGTACTTC.

The chain uses TRBV30 and TRBJ1-4; 9 nucleotides line up with TRBD1. V dropped 2 bases and J dropped 7; count of bases not matched to a gene: 5. The CDR3 is 14 amino acids. From germline, CDR1 is GTSNPN and CDR2 SVGIG (reference sequence). CDR3 in amino acids: CAWSTGGVAEKLFF. DNA of the CDR3: TGTGCCTGGAGTACAGGGGGCGTGGCTGAAAAACTGTTTTTT.

This clone was seen more than once but under ten times. The rearrangement links TRBV7-2 to TRBJ1-2, with D perhaps TRBD1 (6 bases). The CDR3 extends over 14 amino acids. The V gene lost 5 bases and the J gene lost 2 bases, with 12 bases spanning the gap. In germline, CDR1 is SGHTA, CDR2 FQGNSA. Here the CDR3 reads CASSRDTQNYGYTF. The CDR3 DNA reads TGTGCCAGCAGCCGGGACACACAAAACTATGGCTACACCTTC.

A word on this clone: Possible read error: a much larger clone is one base away. The rearrangement uses TRBV5-8 and TRBJ2-7; D unclear. The V gene's germline CDR1 is SGHTS and CDR2 YDEGEE. The CDR3 loop spans 13 amino acids. V dropped 4 bases and J dropped 6 bases, with 14 bases sitting between them. CDR3 coding DNA: TGTGCCAGCAGCCCGACCCGTCGGACCGAGCAGTACTTC. Encoded protein: CASSPTRRTEQYF.

The gene calls are TRBV5-1 and TRBJ2-7, with 8 bases identical to TRBD2. V gave up 0 bases and J gave up 0 bases; unmatched junction bases: 5. CDR3 length equals 16 residues. Germline V CDR1 and CDR2: SGHRS, YFSETQ. CDR3 amino acids: CASSLAPGTSSYEQYF. The DNA for the CDR3 is TGCGCCAGCAGCTTGGCCCCCGGGACTAGCTCCTACGAGCAGTACTTC.

Concerning this clone itself: A much larger clone lies one base from this, so it may be a read error. This same CDR3 is encoded by further DNA sequences in the sample. The V and J genes are TRBV10-2 and TRBJ1-5; no reliable D call. V lost 6 bases, J lost 11 bases, and 17 bases lay in between. CDR1 WSHSY and CDR2 SAAADI come from the germline V gene. This CDR3 comprises 13 residues. CDR3 sequence: CASRDQGLVAQHF. DNA of the CDR3: TGCGCCAGCAGGGATCAAGGCCTGGTGGCCCAGCATTTT.

The chain links TRBV6-1 to TRBJ2-7, with 9 bases that match TRBD2. Germline CDR1 MNHNS, CDR2 SASEGT. The V segment lost 3 bases and the J segment 6 bases; nucleotides outside the gene matches: 9. The CDR3 length is 15 residues. The CDR3 coding sequence is TGTGCCAGCAGTGATCATGGCGGGAGGGCCTCCGAGCAGTACTTC. This translates into CASSDHGGRASEQYF.

Notes on this clone: Only one base separates this from a far larger clonotype, so it likely reflects a read error. Other DNA sequences in the same sample also yield this CDR3. The chain is built from TRBV5-4 and TRBJ2-3, with D hard to call. The germline gives CDR1 SGHNT, CDR2 YYREEE (reference sequence). The CDR3 contains 12 residues. Trimming took off 2 bases at V and 2 bases at J, with 3 bases between the two ends. As DNA, the CDR3 is TGTGCCAGCAGCTTAAACACAGATACGCAGTATTTT. It specifies CASSLNTDTQYF.